Shown below are 17 T cell receptor beta chains from a single sample sequenced in a study of CD8 T cells in Susac syndrome. Random hexamers were used to reverse transcribe about 0.5 to 1 ug of RNA. TCRdb re-derived calls from the immunoSEQ multiplex PCR reads in MiXCR, one entry per CDR3 protein. The sample contains 150,000 to 200,000 distinct CDR3 sequences, approximately 94% of which appear only once. Sequenced: CD4+ T cells from PBMCs. These receptors all stem from a human donor in good health.

The gene calls are TRBV30 and TRBJ2-7, with 8 bases identical to TRBD1. The CDR3 totals 12 residues. V shed 5 bases and J 12 bases; nucleotides not matched to a gene: 12. Germline loops: CDR1 GTSNPN, CDR2 SVGIG (reference sequence). CDR3 protein: CAWDRGQSSRYF. For the CDR3, the DNA is TGTGCCTGGGACAGGGGTCAGTCCTCGCGGTACTTC.

This sequence joins TRBV29-1 and TRBJ2-3; 10 nucleotides align to TRBD2. There are 15 residues in the CDR3. In germline, CDR1 is SQVTM, CDR2 ANQGSEA. Trimming took 4 bases from V and 0 from J; bases not matched to a gene: 4. DNA of the CDR3: TGCAGCGTTGTAGGGACTAGCGATAGCACAGATACGCAGTATTTT. Translation: CSVVGTSDSTDTQYF.

The chain combines TRBV7-9 with TRBJ1-5; D is uncertain. The CDR3 loop spans 15 amino acids. Trimming took 1 base from V and 0 from J, leaving 7 bases between them. The germline V gene has CDR1 SEHNR and CDR2 FQNEAQ (reference sequence). Written as DNA, the CDR3 is TGTGCCAGCAGCTTAGGAGCGGATAGCAATCAGCCCCAGCATTTT. Residues: CASSLGADSNQPQHF.

V usage is TRBV24-1 and J usage is TRBJ2-1, with a possible D match to TRBD2 (5 bases). CDR1 and CDR2 (germline): KGHDR, SFDVKD. Trimming cost V 5 bases and J 9 bases, with 13 bases left between them. This CDR3 comprises 13 residues. The CDR3 coding sequence is TGTGCCACCAGTGCCCGGACTTGGGGTGAGCAGTTCTTC. Its translation: CATSARTWGEQFF.

This chain connects TRBV2 to TRBJ1-2; D is unclear. V shed 2 bases and J shed 2 bases, with 12 bases lying between them. The germline V gene encodes CDR1 SNHLY and CDR2 FYNNEI. This CDR3 is built from 15 residues. This CDR3 reads CASSERSRMNYGYTF. In DNA form, the CDR3 reads TGTGCCAGCAGTGAAAGATCCAGGATGAACTATGGCTACACCTTC.

This clonotype has a single count. V is TRBV30 and J is TRBJ1-3, with D unresolved. V was clipped by 4 bases and J by 2 bases, with 6 bases between them. Looked up from germline, CDR1 is GTSNPN and CDR2 is SVGIG (reference sequence). There are 12 residues in the CDR3. The CDR3 region has the DNA TGTGCCTGGACCCGAGCTGGAAACACCATATATTTT. Residues: CAWTRAGNTIYF.

This clonotype was picked up one time. V is TRBV27 and J is TRBJ1-5; TRBD1 might be the D (5 bases). Germline V gives CDR1 MNHEY, CDR2 SMNVEV (reference sequence). This CDR3 contains 14 residues. The V and J ends lost 6 bases and 0 bases respectively, with 9 bases between them. The CDR3 sequence: CASRGADSNQPQHF. CDR3 in DNA: TGTGCCAGCAGAGGGGCAGATAGCAATCAGCCCCAGCATTTT.

V usage is TRBV20-1 and J usage is TRBJ2-1; 13 bases are shared with TRBD2. The germline CDR1 and CDR2 sequences are DFQATT and SNEGSKA (reference sequence). The CDR3 is 17 amino acids. The V segment lost 3 bases and the J segment 7 bases; nucleotides outside the gene matches: 12. This CDR3 is CSASPLTSGRAVNEQFF. CDR3 DNA: TGCAGTGCTAGTCCCCTAACTAGCGGGAGGGCTGTAAATGAGCAGTTCTTC.

The chain links TRBV29-1 to TRBJ1-3, with D hard to call. The germline V gene encodes CDR1 SQVTM and CDR2 ANQGSEA. CDR3 length: 15 amino acids. V was cut by 4 bases and J by 0 bases, with 13 bases left in between. CDR3 sequence (DNA): TGCAGCGTTGGAGGCGGGTCATTCTCTGGAAACACCATATATTTT. Protein sequence: CSVGGGSFSGNTIYF.

The chain carries TRBV6-5 and TRBJ1-1; no definite D call. This CDR3 region has 14 residues. The germline gives CDR1 MNHEY, CDR2 SVGAGI. Trimming pared 6 bases from V and 2 bases from J, leaving 13 bases between. DNA of the CDR3: TGTGCCAGCAGGGAAGACATACTAAACACTGAAGCTTTCTTT. Translating it yields CASREDILNTEAFF.

The chain links TRBV11-2 to TRBJ1-5, with D unresolved. The CDR3 consists of 14 residues. From germline, CDR1 is SGHAT and CDR2 FQNNGV. Trimming left V 3 bases short and J 4 bases short, with 10 bases between. The DNA for the CDR3 is TGTGCCAGCAGCTTGGAAGGAAGGAATCAGCCCCAGCATTTT. As protein: CASSLEGRNQPQHF.

The chain has TRBV23-1 and TRBJ1-5, with D tentatively TRBD1 (5 bases). TRBV23-1 is an ORF; its function is uncertain. Trimming stripped 0 bases from V and 7 bases from J, with 10 bases between. This CDR3 contains 14 residues. The CDR3 DNA reads as TGCGCCAGCAGTCAATCGCCAGAGGGGCAGCCCCAGCATTTT. Translation gives CASSQSPEGQPQHF.

The V and J genes are TRBV5-1 and TRBJ2-1; D remains ambiguous. The germline V and J ends were trimmed by 0 bases and 6 bases, with 13 bases remaining between them. Germline CDR1 is SGHRS and CDR2 is YFSETQ. This CDR3 has 15 amino acids. This chain's CDR3 is CASSLVGPPLNEQFF. In nucleotides, the CDR3 is TGCGCCAGCAGCTTGGTTGGTCCCCCCCTCAATGAGCAGTTCTTC.

This clonotype was seen once. V and J are TRBV7-9 and TRBJ2-1; the D gene is possibly TRBD1 (5 bases). Trimming shortened V by 6 bases and J by 8 bases, and 20 bases separated the two germline ends. The CDR3 loop spans 15 amino acids. Per germline, CDR1 SEHNR and CDR2 FQNEAQ (reference sequence). The CDR3 protein is CASRPTLRRADEQFF. CDR3 sequence (DNA): TGTGCCAGCAGACCTACCTTACGCAGGGCGGATGAGCAGTTCTTC.

The genes are TRBV9 and TRBJ1-1; D is perhaps TRBD1 (5 bases). Trimming removed 3 bases at V and 1 base at J, with 16 bases between. CDR3 size: 16 residues. The germline CDR1 and CDR2 sequences are SGDLS and YYNGEE. The CDR3, as DNA: TGTGCCAGCAGCGCCCGGGAGAGCGGGGGGAACACTGAAGCTTTCTTT. Protein: CASSARESGGNTEAFF.

V gene TRBV29-1 combines with J gene TRBJ1-2; a possible D gene is TRBD1 (5 bases). Germline CDR1 is SQVTM and CDR2 is ANQGSEA. V lost 2 bases and J lost 4, with 11 bases in between. This CDR3 comprises 13 residues. The CDR3 sequence: CSVEMPRGYGYTF. The CDR3 DNA reads TGCAGCGTTGAAATGCCGAGGGGCTATGGCTACACCTTC.

About this clonotype: One end of the junction is discordant with germline, which a read error may explain. The J gene is TRBJ2-5, the V gene TRBV7-6; D remains ambiguous. Germline V gene data show CDR1 as SGHVS and CDR2 as FNYEAQ. The CDR3 length is 15 residues. The DNA of the CDR3 is TGTGCTAGCAGCTTCCAGGCAGGCAACCAAGAGACCCAGTACTTC. This sequence encodes CASSFQAGNQETQYF.